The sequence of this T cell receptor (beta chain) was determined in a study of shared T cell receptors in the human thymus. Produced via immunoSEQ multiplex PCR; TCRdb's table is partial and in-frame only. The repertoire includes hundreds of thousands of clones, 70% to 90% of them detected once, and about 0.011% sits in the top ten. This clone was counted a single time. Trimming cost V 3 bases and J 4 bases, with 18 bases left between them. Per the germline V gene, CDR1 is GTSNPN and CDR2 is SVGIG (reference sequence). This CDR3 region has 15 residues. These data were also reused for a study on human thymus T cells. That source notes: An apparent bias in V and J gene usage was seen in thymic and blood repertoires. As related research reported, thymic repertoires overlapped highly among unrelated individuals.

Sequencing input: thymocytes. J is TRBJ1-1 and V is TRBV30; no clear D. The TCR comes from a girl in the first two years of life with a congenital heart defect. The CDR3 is CAWRTPQVATTEAFF. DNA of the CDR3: TGTGCCTGGAGGACCCCGCAGGTCGCGACCACTGAAGCTTTCTTT.